This entry is about one T cell receptor (beta chain). Antigen unknown. The protocol was immunoSEQ multiplex PCR, while the TCRdb copy is restricted to in-frame clones and leaves out a portion. The data hold approximately 150,000 clones, with around nine tenths observed a single time. V gave up 4 bases and J gave up 5 bases, with 9 bases separating them. Per the germline V gene, CDR1 is SQVTM and CDR2 is ANQGSEA. The CDR3 is 11 amino acids. This record belongs to a study of cytomegalovirus exposure and HLA in healthy donors. Study-level points and caveats: The study designated 164 TCR beta chains cytomegalovirus-associated. With high specificity and sensitivity, the classifier reportedly diagnosed cytomegalovirus status.

Sequences were obtained from PBMCs. This rearrangement joins TRBV29-1 to TRBJ2-7, with D possibly TRBD2 on 5 matching bases. This clonotype was obtained from a man aged 18 to 30 in good health and CMV-seropositive. CDR3 bases: TGCAGCGTTGTGAGGGTTGACGAGCAGTACTTC. It is translated as CSVVRVDEQYF.